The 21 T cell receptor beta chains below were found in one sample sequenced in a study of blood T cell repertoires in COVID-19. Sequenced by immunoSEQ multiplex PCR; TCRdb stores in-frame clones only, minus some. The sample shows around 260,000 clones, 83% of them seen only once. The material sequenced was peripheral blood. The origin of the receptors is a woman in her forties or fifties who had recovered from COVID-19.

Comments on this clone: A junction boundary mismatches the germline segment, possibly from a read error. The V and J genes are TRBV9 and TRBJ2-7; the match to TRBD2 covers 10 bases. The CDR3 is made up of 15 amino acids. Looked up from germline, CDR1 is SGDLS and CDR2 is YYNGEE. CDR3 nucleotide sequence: TGTGCCAGCAGCGTAGGGACTAGCGGATCCTACGTGCAGTACTTC. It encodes CASSVGTSGSYVQYF.

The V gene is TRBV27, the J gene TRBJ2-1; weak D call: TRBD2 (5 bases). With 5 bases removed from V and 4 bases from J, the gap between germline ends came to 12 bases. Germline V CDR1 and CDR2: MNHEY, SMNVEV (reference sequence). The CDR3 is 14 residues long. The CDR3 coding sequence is TGTGCCAGCAGTGCCGGGGAGTATTACAATGAGCAGTTCTTC. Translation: CASSAGEYYNEQFF.

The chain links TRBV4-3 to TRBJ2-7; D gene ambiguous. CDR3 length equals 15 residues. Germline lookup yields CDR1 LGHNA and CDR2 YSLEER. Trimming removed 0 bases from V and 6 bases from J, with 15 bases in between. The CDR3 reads CASSQDPVQAIEQYF. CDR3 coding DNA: TGCGCCAGCAGCCAAGATCCAGTTCAGGCTATCGAGCAGTACTTC.

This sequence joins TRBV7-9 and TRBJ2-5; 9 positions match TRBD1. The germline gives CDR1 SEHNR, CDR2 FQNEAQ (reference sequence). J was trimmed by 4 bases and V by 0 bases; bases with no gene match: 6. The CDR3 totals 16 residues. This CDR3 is CASSLAGTGRRETQYF. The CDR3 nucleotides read TGTGCCAGCAGCTTAGCCGGGACAGGGAGGAGAGAGACCCAGTACTTC.

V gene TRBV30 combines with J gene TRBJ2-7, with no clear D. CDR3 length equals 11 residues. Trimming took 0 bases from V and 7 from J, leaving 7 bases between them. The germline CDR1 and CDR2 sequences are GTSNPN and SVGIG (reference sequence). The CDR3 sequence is CAWSVAVEQYF. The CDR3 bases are TGTGCCTGGAGTGTGGCGGTAGAGCAGTACTTC.

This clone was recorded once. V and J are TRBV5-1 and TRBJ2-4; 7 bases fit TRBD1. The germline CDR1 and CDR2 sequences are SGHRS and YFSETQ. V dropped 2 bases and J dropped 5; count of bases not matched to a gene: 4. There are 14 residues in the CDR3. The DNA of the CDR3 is TGCGCCAGCAGCTTAGGACAGGCGGAAAACATTCAGTACTTC. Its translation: CASSLGQAENIQYF. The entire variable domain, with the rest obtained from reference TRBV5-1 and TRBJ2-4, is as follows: KAGVTQTPRYLIKTRGQQVTLSCSPISGHRSVSWYQQTPGQGLQFLFEYFSETQRNKGNFPGRFSGRQFSNSRSEMNVSTLELGDSALYLCASSLGQAENIQYFGAGTRLSVL.

The CDR3 coding sequence is TGTGCCAGTAGTATAGGCCGACTCGTACAAGAGACCCAGTACTTC. Residues: CASSIGRLVQETQYF. The chain recombines TRBV19 with TRBJ2-5; D not resolved. V lost 1 base and J 2 bases, leaving 11 bases between the germline ends. This CDR3 is built from 15 residues. The germline V gene has CDR1 LNHDA and CDR2 SQIVND (reference sequence). Variable domain in full (rest from reference TRBV19 and TRBJ2-5): DGGITQSPKYLFRKEGQNVTLSCEQNLNHDAMYWYRQDPGQGLRLIYYSQIVNDFQKGDIAEGYSVSREKKESFPLTVTSAQKNPTAFYLCASSIGRLVQETQYFGPGTRLLVL.

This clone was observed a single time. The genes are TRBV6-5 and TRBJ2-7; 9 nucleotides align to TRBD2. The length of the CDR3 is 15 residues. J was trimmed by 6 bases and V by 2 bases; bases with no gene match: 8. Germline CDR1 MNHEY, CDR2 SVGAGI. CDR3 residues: CASSYARGGRGEQYF. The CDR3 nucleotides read TGTGCCAGCAGTTACGCGCGGGGGGGTAGAGGCGAGCAGTACTTC.

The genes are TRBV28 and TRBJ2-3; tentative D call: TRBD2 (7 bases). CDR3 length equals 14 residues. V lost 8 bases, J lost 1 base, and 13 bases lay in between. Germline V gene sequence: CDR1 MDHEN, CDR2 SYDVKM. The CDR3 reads CASEGGAGTDTQYF. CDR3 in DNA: TGTGCCAGCGAGGGGGGGGCCGGCACAGATACGCAGTATTTT.

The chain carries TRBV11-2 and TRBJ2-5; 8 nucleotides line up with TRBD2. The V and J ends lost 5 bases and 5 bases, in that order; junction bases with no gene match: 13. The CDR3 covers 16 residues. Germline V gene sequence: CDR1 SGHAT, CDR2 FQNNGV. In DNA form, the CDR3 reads TGTGCCAGCAGCGTCGGCGCCGGGGGGGCTGGGGAGACCCAGTACTTC. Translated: CASSVGAGGAGETQYF.

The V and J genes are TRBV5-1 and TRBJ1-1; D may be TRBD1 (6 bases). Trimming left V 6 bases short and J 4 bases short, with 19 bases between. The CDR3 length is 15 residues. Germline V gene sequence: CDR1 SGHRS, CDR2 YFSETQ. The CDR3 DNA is TGCGCCAGCACTCCGAGGCAGGCGGACAGCACTGAAGCTTTCTTT. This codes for CASTPRQADSTEAFF.

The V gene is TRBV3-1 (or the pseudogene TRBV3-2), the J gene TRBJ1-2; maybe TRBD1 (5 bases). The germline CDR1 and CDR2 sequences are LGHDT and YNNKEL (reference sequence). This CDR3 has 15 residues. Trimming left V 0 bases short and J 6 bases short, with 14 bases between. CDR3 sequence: CASSQDASWGDGYTF. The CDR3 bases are TGTGCCAGCAGCCAAGATGCCTCATGGGGGGATGGCTACACCTTC.

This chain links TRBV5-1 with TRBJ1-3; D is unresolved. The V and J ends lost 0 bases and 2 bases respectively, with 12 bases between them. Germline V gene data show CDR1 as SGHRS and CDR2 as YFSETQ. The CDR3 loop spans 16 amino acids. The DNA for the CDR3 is TGCGCCAGCAGCTTGGATTACAGAAACGCTGGAAACACCATATATTTT. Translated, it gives CASSLDYRNAGNTIYF.

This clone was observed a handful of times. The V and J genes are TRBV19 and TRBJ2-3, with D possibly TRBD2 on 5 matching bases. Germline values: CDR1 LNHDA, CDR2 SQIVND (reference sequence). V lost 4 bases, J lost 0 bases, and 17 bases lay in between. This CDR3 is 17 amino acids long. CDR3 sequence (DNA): TGTGCCAGTAGTAGATATGGGCGGAGCGGCAGCACAGATACGCAGTATTTT. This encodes CASSRYGRSGSTDTQYF.

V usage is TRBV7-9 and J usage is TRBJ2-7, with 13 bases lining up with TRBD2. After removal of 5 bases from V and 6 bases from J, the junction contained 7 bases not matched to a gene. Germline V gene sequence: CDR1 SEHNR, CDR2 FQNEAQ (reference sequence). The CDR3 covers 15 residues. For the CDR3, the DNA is TGTGCCAGCAGCCCCGGACTAGCGGGAGTTGGCGAGCAGTACTTC. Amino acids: CASSPGLAGVGEQYF.

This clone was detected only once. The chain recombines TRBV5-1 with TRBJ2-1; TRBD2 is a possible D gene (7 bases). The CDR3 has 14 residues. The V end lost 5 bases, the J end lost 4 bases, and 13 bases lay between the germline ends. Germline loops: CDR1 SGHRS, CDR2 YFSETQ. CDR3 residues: CASRGGEVYNEQFF. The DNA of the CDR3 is TGCGCCAGCAGAGGGGGGGAAGTTTACAATGAGCAGTTCTTC.

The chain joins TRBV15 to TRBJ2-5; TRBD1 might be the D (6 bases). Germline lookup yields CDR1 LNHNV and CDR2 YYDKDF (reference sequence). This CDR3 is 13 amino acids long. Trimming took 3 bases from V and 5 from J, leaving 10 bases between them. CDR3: CATSRDSRETQYF. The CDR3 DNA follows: TGTGCCACCAGCAGGGACAGTAGGGAGACCCAGTACTTC.

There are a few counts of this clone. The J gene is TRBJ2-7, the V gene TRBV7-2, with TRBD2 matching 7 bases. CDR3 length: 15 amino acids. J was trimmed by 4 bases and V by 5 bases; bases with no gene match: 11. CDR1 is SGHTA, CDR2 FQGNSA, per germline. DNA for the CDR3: TGTGCCAGCAGCCCCAGCGGGGTAAGACCTTACGAGCAGTACTTC. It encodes CASSPSGVRPYEQYF.

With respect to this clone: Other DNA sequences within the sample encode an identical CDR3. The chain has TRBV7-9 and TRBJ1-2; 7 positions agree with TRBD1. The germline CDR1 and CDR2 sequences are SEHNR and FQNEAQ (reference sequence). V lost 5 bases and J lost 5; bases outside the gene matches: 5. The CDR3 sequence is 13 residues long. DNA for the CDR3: TGTGCCAGCAGCCCGGGACAGCGTTATGGCTACACCTTC. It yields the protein CASSPGQRYGYTF.

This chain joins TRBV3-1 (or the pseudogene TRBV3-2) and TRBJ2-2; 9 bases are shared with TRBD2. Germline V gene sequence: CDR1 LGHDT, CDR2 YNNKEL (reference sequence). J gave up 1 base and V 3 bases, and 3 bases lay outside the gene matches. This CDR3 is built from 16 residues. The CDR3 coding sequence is TGTGCCAGCAGCCATAGCGGGGGATGGAACACCGGGGAGCTGTTTTTT. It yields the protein CASSHSGGWNTGELFF.

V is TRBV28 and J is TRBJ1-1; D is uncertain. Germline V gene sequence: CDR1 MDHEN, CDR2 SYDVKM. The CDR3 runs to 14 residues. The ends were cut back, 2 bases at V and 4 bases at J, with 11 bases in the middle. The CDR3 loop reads CASSLGQTTTEAFF. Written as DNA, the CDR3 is TGTGCCAGCAGTTTAGGGCAGACCACCACTGAAGCTTTCTTT.